One sample yielded the 27 T cell receptor beta chains listed below, sequenced in a study of CXCR3-negative and CXCR3-positive naive CD8 T cells. Each TRB cDNA library was prepared by 5' RACE (with UMI labels). With the 5' RACE reads reprocessed, TCRdb shows one record per CDR3 protein and no DNA. This sample's table has about 48,000 distinct CDR3 sequences. Sequencing used memory CD8+ T cells from blood. The source is a human donor in good health. Some clones in this sample may be carry-over from other donors' samples.

The V gene is TRBV19, the J gene TRBJ2-7; the TRBD1 assignment by TCRdb is unverifiable without DNA. Germline CDR1 LNHDA, CDR2 SQIVND (reference sequence). The length of the CDR3 is 13 residues. The chain's CDR3 is CASSGWTDYEQYF.

The chain carries TRBV28 and TRBJ2-1; TCRdb picks TRBD1, but there is no DNA to check that call. The CDR3 consists of 14 residues. The germline V gene encodes CDR1 MDHEN and CDR2 SYDVKM. CDR3: CASSFFGTYNEQFF. The variable domain in full, completed from reference TRBV28 and TRBJ2-1, reads DVKVTQSSRYLVKRTGEKVFLECVQDMDHENMFWYRQDPGLGLRLIYFSYDVKMKEKGDIPEGYSVSREKKERFSLILESASTNQTSMYLCASSFFGTYNEQFFGPGTRLTVL.

V gene TRBV28 combines with J gene TRBJ2-7. This CDR3 spans 13 amino acids. Germline lookup yields CDR1 MDHEN and CDR2 SYDVKM. The CDR3 spells CASSSTVGYEQYF.

The chain uses TRBV19 and TRBJ2-7. The V gene's germline CDR1 is LNHDA and CDR2 SQIVND (reference sequence). The CDR3 contains 14 residues. The CDR3 spells CAGSIRLGNGEQYF.

The chain links TRBV20-1 to TRBJ2-6; the TCRdb call, TRBD1, lacks DNA for checking. This CDR3 is built from 15 residues. Germline lookup yields CDR1 DFQATT and CDR2 SNEGSKA (reference sequence). CDR3 loop: CSVRQGESGANVLTF.

This clonotype counts as medium-sized by frequency. The chain uses TRBV11-3 and TRBJ2-3. This CDR3 is built from 15 residues. Germline loops: CDR1 SGHNT, CDR2 YENEEA. CDR3 amino acids: CASSYSGSSTDTQYF.

The chain has TRBV29-1 and TRBJ2-7; checking the TCRdb D call of TRBD1 is not possible without DNA. The CDR3 loop spans 13 amino acids. Germline V gives CDR1 SQVTM, CDR2 ANQGSEA. CDR3 protein: CSVADRGRDEQYF.

The chain combines TRBV29-1 with TRBJ2-3; the TCRdb call, TRBD2, lacks DNA for checking. Germline V CDR1 and CDR2: SQVTM, ANQGSEA. The CDR3 is 14 amino acids. Here the CDR3 reads CSADSGGRTDTQYF.

This chain links TRBV6-2 or TRBV6-3 with TRBJ2-3; checking the TCRdb D call of TRBD2 is not possible without DNA. CDR3 size: 15 residues. Germline CDR1 and CDR2: MNHEY and SVGEGT. CDR3 sequence: CASSYSAEGTDTQYF.

CDR3 in amino acids: CASSLTGIEQFF. J is TRBJ2-1 and V is TRBV4-1; TCRdb proposes TRBD1, but this gene call is untestable without DNA. The CDR3 totals 12 residues. CDR1 is MGHRA and CDR2 is YSYEKL in the germline V gene.

The CDR3 region is CSARDGSIVGNTEAFF. This sequence joins TRBV20-1 and TRBJ1-1. Germline V lookup: CDR1 DFQATT, CDR2 SNEGSKA (reference sequence). The CDR3 is made up of 16 amino acids.

The chain has TRBV3-1 and TRBJ1-6; there is no DNA to check the TCRdb D call of TRBD1. The germline V gene has CDR1 LGHDT and CDR2 YNNKEL (reference sequence). This CDR3 is 18 amino acids long. Here the CDR3 reads CASSQGDTMFNSNSPLHF.

The genes are TRBV5-1 and TRBJ2-3; the D gene TCRdb calls, TRBD2, cannot be checked with no DNA. Germline CDR1 and CDR2: SGHRS and YFSETQ. This CDR3 region has 16 residues. The CDR3 spells CASSPSYGGARDTQYF.

The CDR3 loop reads CASSFLVYTGELFF. The V and J genes are TRBV12-3 or TRBV12-4 and TRBJ2-2. This CDR3 has 14 residues.

The rearrangement uses TRBV19 and TRBJ1-4. This CDR3 is built from 16 residues. Germline CDR1 is LNHDA and CDR2 is SQIVND (reference sequence). The CDR3 region is CASSGRGELTNEKLFF.

The V gene is TRBV5-1, the J gene TRBJ2-1. This CDR3 has 14 residues. Per germline, CDR1 SGHRS and CDR2 YFSETQ. The CDR3 sequence is CASSLKAAWNEQFF. The full variable domain, its missing parts supplied by reference TRBV5-1 and TRBJ2-1, is KAGVTQTPRYLIKTRGQQVTLSCSPISGHRSVSWYQQTPGQGLQFLFEYFSETQRNKGNFPGRFSGRQFSNSRSEMNVSTLELGDSALYLCASSLKAAWNEQFFGPGTRLTVL.

This rearrangement joins TRBV13 to TRBJ2-7; TCRdb calls TRBD2, which cannot be checked without DNA. Germline-derived CDR1 and CDR2 are PRHDT and FYEKMQ (reference sequence). The CDR3 covers 14 residues. CDR3 sequence: CASSLTGRAKEQYF.

The chain is built from TRBV5-1 and TRBJ2-1; TCRdb reports TRBD1, a call that lacks DNA to check it against. The CDR3 covers 15 residues. From germline, CDR1 is SGHRS and CDR2 YFSETQ. CDR3 in amino acids: CASSLARGTQNEQFF.

This chain links TRBV7-8 with TRBJ2-7; absent DNA, TCRdb's TRBD1 call cannot be checked. The CDR3 totals 15 residues. CDR1 is SGHVS and CDR2 is FQNEAQ in the germline V gene. CDR3: CASSDLGTGYYEQYF.

The chain joins TRBV28 to TRBJ2-2; as DNA is missing, the TRBD1 call by TCRdb cannot be tested. CDR3 size: 14 residues. Germline CDR1 MDHEN, CDR2 SYDVKM. The CDR3 loop reads CASGQDRPTGELFF.

The chain joins TRBV28 to TRBJ2-5. Per the germline V gene, CDR1 is MDHEN and CDR2 is SYDVKM. This CDR3 is built from 16 residues. This CDR3 is CASSPLARSYQETQYF.

The chain joins TRBV27 to TRBJ2-7. There are 16 residues in the CDR3. Germline V CDR1 and CDR2: MNHEY, SMNVEV (reference sequence). CDR3 loop: CASSLSVRSAPYEQYF.

This clonotype is medium-sized (0.01 to 0.1%) by frequency. The gene calls are TRBV4-2 and TRBJ2-6; TCRdb's D call, TRBD1, is unchecked because there is no DNA. In germline, CDR1 is LGHNA, CDR2 YNFKEQ. This CDR3 comprises 16 residues. CDR3: CASSQETASGANVLTF.

The CDR3 sequence is CASSYGQGGYEQYF. The chain is built from TRBV6-2 or TRBV6-3 and TRBJ2-7; with no DNA, the TCRdb D assignment of TRBD1 cannot be verified. The germline V gene has CDR1 MNHEY and CDR2 SVGEGT. The CDR3 consists of 14 residues.

The chain couples TRBV7-9 to TRBJ1-1; TCRdb proposes TRBD1, but this gene call is untestable without DNA. This CDR3 is built from 14 residues. Germline V CDR1 and CDR2: SEHNR, FQNEAQ (reference sequence). This chain's CDR3 is CASSLVRGAPEAFF.

The chain links TRBV7-9 to TRBJ2-7; the D call of TRBD1 rests on TCRdb alone, since no DNA is present to check it. Germline CDR1 and CDR2: SEHNR and FQNEAQ (reference sequence). The CDR3 length is 17 residues. The CDR3 spells CASSYPRDRALLYEQYF.

The rearrangement links TRBV7-9 to TRBJ2-1; TCRdb returns TRBD2, unconfirmable since there is no DNA. The germline V gene has CDR1 SEHNR and CDR2 FQNEAQ (reference sequence). CDR3 size: 15 residues. The CDR3: CASSPRSSSYNEQFF. The whole variable domain, filled in from reference TRBV7-9 and TRBJ2-1, reads DTGVSQNPRHKITKRGQNVTFRCDPISEHNRLYWYRQTLGQGPEFLTYFQNEAQLEKSRLLSDRFSAERPKGSFSTLEIQRTEQGDSAMYLCASSPRSSSYNEQFFGPGTRLTVL.